This is a list of T cell receptor beta chains from one sample in a study of blood T cell repertoires in COVID-19. TCRdb keeps only in-frame clones here, not all; method: immunoSEQ multiplex PCR. The table includes some 200,000 clones, approximately 78% detected once. The sample was PBMCs or T cells enriched from blood (not recorded which). All receptors derive from a man between 40 and 49 years old who had recovered from COVID-19. CDR3s include the opening cysteine and the closing phenylalanine or tryptophan. A D gene is named only where the DNA matches it firmly. Clone size appears in some rows only: once, few, many, or a class for an expanded clone.

clone size,J gene,V gene,D gene,CDR3 DNA,CDR3 protein
-,TRBJ2-1,TRBV19,TRBD2,TGTGCCACCAGGGCGGGAGGAGCCTACAATGAGCAGTTCTTC,CATRAGGAYNEQFF
-,TRBJ1-2,TRBV27,TRBD1,TGTGCCAGCAGTTCACACAGGGGAAGTGTTTATGGCTACACCTTC,CASSSHRGSVYGYTF
-,TRBJ2-1,TRBV7-9,TRBD2,TGTGCCAGCAGTCTTACTAGCGGGAGTTGGGAGCAGTTCTTC,CASSLTSGSWEQFF
-,TRBJ1-2,TRBV7-2,TRBD1,TGTGCCAGCAGCCAGATGACAGGGGGGTACACCTTC,CASSQMTGGYTF
-,TRBJ1-2,TRBV5-5,TRBD1,TGTGCCAGCAGCTTAGGTCCCACAGGGGGTTTCGATGGCTACACCTTC,CASSLGPTGGFDGYTF
-,TRBJ2-2,TRBV5-1,-,TGCGCCAGCAGCCCCAATTCGAACACCGGGGAGCTGTTTTTT,CASSPNSNTGELFF
once,TRBJ2-5,TRBV23-1,TRBD2,TGCGCCAGCAGTCAAAAACTAGCGGGAGACTTCCAAGAGACCCAGTACTTC,CASSQKLAGDFQETQYF
-,TRBJ1-4,TRBV7-2,-,TGTGCCAGCAGCTTAGGGTACAGGCCTAATGAAAAACTGTTTTTT,CASSLGYRPNEKLFF
-,TRBJ1-1,TRBV11-2,TRBD1,TGTGCCAGCAGCCCAGGGGGATGGGGGACACTGAACACTGAAGCTTTCTTT,CASSPGGWGTLNTEAFF
-,TRBJ1-1,TRBV7-2,-,TGTGCCAGCAGCTTAGATGTAGGGGTTAGGACTGAAGCTTTCTTT,CASSLDVGVRTEAFF
-,TRBJ2-7,TRBV4-1,TRBD2,TGCGCCAGCAGCCAAGAGACCACCCTCATGCGGACGGGCGGGAGTGATTTCTACGAGCAGTACTTC,CASSQETTLMRTGGSDFYEQYF
once,TRBJ2-2,TRBV12-3/TRBV12-4,-,TGTGCCAGCAGTTCCAGGGCGACCGGGGAGCTGTTTTTT,CASSSRATGELFF
-,TRBJ1-2,TRBV7-9,-,TGTGCCAGCAGCTTAAACTCCGCTGCGGGGGGCTACACCTTC,CASSLNSAAGGYTF
-,TRBJ1-1,TRBV7-9,-,TGTGCCAGCAGCTCGGGGAGCTCCGGCGGGAACACTGAAGCTTTCTTT,CASSSGSSGGNTEAFF
-,TRBJ2-1,TRBV2,TRBD2,TGTGCCAGCAGTCCCCCTCTAGCGGGGGGGTTGGATGAGCAGTTCTTC,CASSPPLAGGLDEQFF
few,TRBJ1-2,TRBV18,-,TGTGCCAGCTCACCGGGATCAGGGAATGGCTACACCTTC,CASSPGSGNGYTF
-,TRBJ1-6,TRBV19,TRBD1,TGTGCCAGTAGAGACAGGGAGGATTCACCCCTCCACTTT,CASRDREDSPLHF
-,TRBJ1-6,TRBV7-8,-,TGTGCCAGCAGCGGCGCTCTAGGGGTTAATTCACCCCTCCACTTT,CASSGALGVNSPLHF
-,TRBJ2-1,TRBV19,TRBD1,TGTGCCACCTCCAGGGGGAGAGGATACAATGAGCAGTTCTTC,CATSRGRGYNEQFF
once,TRBJ2-2,TRBV6-6,TRBD1,TGTGCCAGCAGTTACGGGCAGGGGGCTGGGACCGGGGAGCTGTTTTTT,CASSYGQGAGTGELFF
-,TRBJ2-7,TRBV29-1,TRBD1,TGCAGCGTTGTGGACAGGGATCAGTACGAGCAGTACTTC,CSVVDRDQYEQYF
-,TRBJ2-1,TRBV7-9,-,TGTGCCAGCAGCTTTAGCGGTAATGAGCAGTTCTTC,CASSFSGNEQFF
many,TRBJ1-1,TRBV3-1/TRBV3-2,-,TGTGCCAGCAGCCAATCAAACACGGGTGAAGCTTTCTTT,CASSQSNTGEAFF
-,TRBJ1-2,TRBV5-6,-,TGTGCCAGCAGCTTGAGTCGGGGTCGCTATGGCTACACCTTC,CASSLSRGRYGYTF
few,TRBJ1-2,TRBV5-6,TRBD1,TGTGCCAGCAGTTCAGGGGGCTATCGTGGCTACACCTTC,CASSSGGYRGYTF
-,TRBJ2-7,TRBV5-4,-,TGTGCCAGCAGCTTGGAGGCTAGCCGCTACGAGCAGTACTTC,CASSLEASRYEQYF
-,TRBJ2-1,TRBV5-1,-,TGCGCCAGCAGCTGGGGGCCGGTTGGCGACAATGAGCAGTTCTTC,CASSWGPVGDNEQFF
once,TRBJ2-5,TRBV4-2,TRBD1,TGTGCCAGCAGCCAAGGGGGGACAGGGGAGGGTGGTGAGACCCAGTACTTC,CASSQGGTGEGGETQYF
-,TRBJ1-5,TRBV5-1,TRBD1,TGCGCCAGCAGCGAAAGGACAGGAGGCAATCAGCCCCAGCATTTT,CASSERTGGNQPQHF
-,TRBJ1-2,TRBV19,TRBD1,TGTGCCAGTGAGGCAGGGGGTTTCTATGGCTACACCTTC,CASEAGGFYGYTF
-,TRBJ2-3,TRBV12-2,-,TGTGCAAGTCGCGCCAGGATCTCTGGTTGCACAGATACGCAGTATTTT,CASRARISGCTDTQYF
-,TRBJ1-2,TRBV7-9,TRBD1,TGTGCCAGCAGCGACGGGACAGAGAACTATGGCTACACCTTC,CASSDGTENYGYTF
-,TRBJ2-2,TRBV6-2/TRBV6-3,-,TGTGCCAGCAGTTACTTGCAGGGGGGAACCGGGGAGCTGTTTTTT,CASSYLQGGTGELFF
few,TRBJ2-1,TRBV4-1,-,TGCGCCAGCAGCCAAGGGTCTATTTACAATGAGCAGTTCTTC,CASSQGSIYNEQFF
-,TRBJ1-2,TRBV4-1,-,TGCGCCAGCAGCCTCGGACAGAACTATGGCTACACCTTC,CASSLGQNYGYTF
-,TRBJ2-7,TRBV7-2,TRBD2,TGTGCCAGCAGCTTAGGGGGGGGGATAGCTTTCTACGAGCAGTACTTC,CASSLGGGIAFYEQYF
few,TRBJ2-1,TRBV9,-,TGTGCCAGCAGCGTTGGTAGCGACTACAATGAGCAGTTCTTC,CASSVGSDYNEQFF
-,TRBJ2-1,TRBV7-9,-,TGTGCCAGCAGCTTAGCGAAGGGACATTTTTTAAGGAATGAGCAGTTCTTC,CASSLAKGHFLRNEQFF
-,TRBJ2-7,TRBV2,TRBD2,TGTGCCAGCGCCGGGACTAGCGACTCCTACGAGCAGTACTTC,CASAGTSDSYEQYF
-,TRBJ1-3,TRBV3-1/TRBV3-2,-,TGTGCCAGCAGCCAAGTATACTCTGGAAACACCATATATTTT,CASSQVYSGNTIYF
-,TRBJ1-3,TRBV15,-,TGTGCCACCAGCAGATCCCCGGCAGGGTACCTTAGCTCTGGAAACACCATATATTTT,CATSRSPAGYLSSGNTIYF
once,TRBJ1-1,TRBV15,TRBD1,TGTGCCGTTGGGACAGTTACTGAAGCTTTCTTT,CAVGTVTEAFF
-,TRBJ1-5,TRBV12-3/TRBV12-4,-,TGTGCCAGCTGGTCGGGGTACAATCAGCCCCAGCATTTT,CASWSGYNQPQHF
-,TRBJ2-3,TRBV6-1,-,TGTGCCAGCAGTGACCGGGATCCTAGCACAGATACGCAGTATTTT,CASSDRDPSTDTQYF
-,TRBJ1-5,TRBV2,-,TGTGCCAGCAGGACAGACGGGGGGGATCAGCCCCAGCATTTT,CASRTDGGDQPQHF
-,TRBJ1-2,TRBV10-3,-,TGTGCCATCAGTGAACTCAGTCTGGGGGCCACCGGCTACACCTTC,CAISELSLGATGYTF
few,TRBJ2-7,TRBV12-3/TRBV12-4,TRBD1,TGTGCCAGCAGTCGACAGGGGAACTACGAGCAGTACTTC,CASSRQGNYEQYF
-,TRBJ1-2,TRBV3-1/TRBV3-2,-,TGTGCCAGCAGCCACTCGAGGTATGGCTACACCTTC,CASSHSRYGYTF
-,TRBJ1-3,TRBV10-3,-,TGTGCCATCACTACAGGGAACGCACTGAGCGGAAACACCATATATTTT,CAITTGNALSGNTIYF
-,TRBJ2-1,TRBV5-1,-,TGCGCCAGCAGCTTGGTAGCAAGGGGAAATGAGCAGTTCTTC,CASSLVARGNEQFF
-,TRBJ1-3,TRBV9,-,TGTGCCAGCAGCGTAGGTGGGGGAGGTGGAAACACCATATATTTT,CASSVGGGGGNTIYF
-,TRBJ1-1,TRBV10-3,TRBD1,TGTGCCATCAGCCGACAGGGTGGGGACACTGAAGCTTTCTTT,CAISRQGGDTEAFF
-,TRBJ2-7,TRBV11-1,-,TGTGCCAGCAGCTTAGTCGGTGGCGGCAGCCGATTAGAGCAGTACTTC,CASSLVGGGSRLEQYF
-,TRBJ2-7,TRBV7-6,-,TGTGCCAGCAGCTTGACGGGATCCGACGAGCAGTACTTC,CASSLTGSDEQYF
-,TRBJ1-3,TRBV6-5,TRBD1,TGTGCCACTACTAAGGGACAGGGGGGAAACACCATATATTTT,CATTKGQGGNTIYF